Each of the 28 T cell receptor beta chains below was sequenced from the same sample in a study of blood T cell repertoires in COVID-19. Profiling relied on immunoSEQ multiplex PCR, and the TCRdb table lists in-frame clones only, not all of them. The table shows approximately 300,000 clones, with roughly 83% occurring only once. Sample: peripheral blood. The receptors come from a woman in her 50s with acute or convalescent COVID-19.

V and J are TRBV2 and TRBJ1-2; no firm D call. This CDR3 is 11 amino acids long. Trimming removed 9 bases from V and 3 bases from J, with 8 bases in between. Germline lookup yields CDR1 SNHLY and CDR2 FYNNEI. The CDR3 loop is CASTGDYGYTF. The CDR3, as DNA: TGTGCCAGTACGGGAGACTATGGCTACACCTTC. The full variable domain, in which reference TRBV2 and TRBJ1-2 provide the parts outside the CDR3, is EPEVTQTPSHQVTQMGQEVILRCVPISNHLYFYWYRQILGQKVEFLVSFYNNEISEKSEIFDDQFSVERPDGSNFTLKIRSTKLEDSAMYFCASTGDYGYTFGSGTRLTVV.

CDR3 in DNA: TGTGCCAGCAGGCGGGATGGCCCGAACACTGAAGCTTTCTTT. This encodes CASRRDGPNTEAFF. The J gene is TRBJ1-1, the V gene TRBV27; D is unclear. This CDR3 contains 14 residues. Germline V gives CDR1 MNHEY, CDR2 SMNVEV (reference sequence). V lost 6 bases, J lost 1 base, and 12 bases lay in between.

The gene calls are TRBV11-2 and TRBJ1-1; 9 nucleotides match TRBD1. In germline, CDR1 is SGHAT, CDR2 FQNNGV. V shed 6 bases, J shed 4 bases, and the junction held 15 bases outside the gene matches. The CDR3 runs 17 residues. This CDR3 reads CASRYGTGSVTTTEAFF. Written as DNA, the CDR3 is TGTGCCAGCAGATACGGGACAGGGTCCGTCACCACCACTGAAGCTTTCTTT.

In nucleotides, the CDR3 is TGTGCCAGCAGCTGGACAGGGGAAAAACTGTTTTTT. Residues: CASSWTGEKLFF. The chain links TRBV9 to TRBJ1-4; 8 bases align to TRBD1. Germline V gives CDR1 SGDLS, CDR2 YYNGEE. This CDR3 has 12 amino acids. V shed 4 bases, J shed 8 bases, and the junction held 1 base outside the gene matches. Full variable domain (outside the CDR3, taken from reference TRBV9 and TRBJ1-4): DSGVTQTPKHLITATGQRVTLRCSPRSGDLSVYWYQQSLDQGLQFLIQYYNGEERAKGNILERFSAQQFPDLHSELNLSSLELGDSALYFCASSWTGEKLFFGSGTQLSVL.

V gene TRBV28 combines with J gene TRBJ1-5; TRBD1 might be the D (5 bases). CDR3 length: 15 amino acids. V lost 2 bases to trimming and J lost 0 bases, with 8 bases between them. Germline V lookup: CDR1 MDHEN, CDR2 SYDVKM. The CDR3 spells CASSLGRGSNQPQHF. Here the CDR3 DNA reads TGTGCCAGCAGTTTAGGGAGGGGTAGCAATCAGCCCCAGCATTTT.

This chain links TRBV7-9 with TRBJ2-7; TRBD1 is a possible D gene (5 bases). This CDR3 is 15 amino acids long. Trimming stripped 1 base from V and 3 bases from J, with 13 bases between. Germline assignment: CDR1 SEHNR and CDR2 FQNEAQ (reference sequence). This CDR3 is CASSLGSGNGYEQYF. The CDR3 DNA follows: TGTGCCAGCAGCTTAGGTTCAGGGAATGGCTACGAGCAGTACTTC.

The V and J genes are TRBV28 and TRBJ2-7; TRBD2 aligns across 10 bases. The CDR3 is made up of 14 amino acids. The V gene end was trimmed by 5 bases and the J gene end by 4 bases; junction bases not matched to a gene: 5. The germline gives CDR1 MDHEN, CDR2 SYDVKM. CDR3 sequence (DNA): TGTGCCAGCAGTCCCTTAGCGGGGGGATACGAGCAGTACTTC. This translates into CASSPLAGGYEQYF.

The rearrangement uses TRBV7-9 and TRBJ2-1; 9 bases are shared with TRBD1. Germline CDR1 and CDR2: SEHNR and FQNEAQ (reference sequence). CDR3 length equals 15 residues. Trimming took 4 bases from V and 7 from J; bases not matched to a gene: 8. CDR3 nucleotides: TGTGCCAGCAGCTCCGGACAGGGGTTCTGGAATGAGCAGTTCTTC. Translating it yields CASSSGQGFWNEQFF.

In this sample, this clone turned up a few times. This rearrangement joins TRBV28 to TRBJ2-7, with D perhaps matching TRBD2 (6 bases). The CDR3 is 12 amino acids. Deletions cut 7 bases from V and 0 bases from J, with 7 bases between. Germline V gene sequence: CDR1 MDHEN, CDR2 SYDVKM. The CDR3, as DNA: TGTGCCAGCACCGGGAGCTCCTACGAGCAGTACTTC. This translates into CASTGSSYEQYF. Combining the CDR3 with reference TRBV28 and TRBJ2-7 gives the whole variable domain DVKVTQSSRYLVKRTGEKVFLECVQDMDHENMFWYRQDPGLGLRLIYFSYDVKMKEKGDIPEGYSVSREKKERFSLILESASTNQTSMYLCASTGSSYEQYFGPGTRLTVT.

The CDR3 nucleotides read TGTGCCAGCAGCCCAAGACAGGGAGACACAGATACGCAGTATTTT. Amino acids: CASSPRQGDTDTQYF. The chain joins TRBV9 to TRBJ2-3; 7 bases are a match to TRBD1. Germline-derived CDR1 and CDR2 are SGDLS and YYNGEE. The CDR3 is 15 residues long. Trimming took 4 bases from V and 2 from J; bases not matched to a gene: 7.

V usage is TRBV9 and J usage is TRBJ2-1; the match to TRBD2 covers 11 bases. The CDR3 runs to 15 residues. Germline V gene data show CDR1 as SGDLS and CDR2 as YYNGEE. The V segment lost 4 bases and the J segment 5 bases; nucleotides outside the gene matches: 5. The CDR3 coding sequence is TGTGCCAGCAGCCCAATGGGACTAGCGGACAATGAGCAGTTCTTC. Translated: CASSPMGLADNEQFF.

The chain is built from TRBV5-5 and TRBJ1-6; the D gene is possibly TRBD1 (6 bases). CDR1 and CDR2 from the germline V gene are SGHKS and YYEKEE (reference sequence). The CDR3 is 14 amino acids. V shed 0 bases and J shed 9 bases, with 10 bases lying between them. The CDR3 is CASSLEQGGSPLHF. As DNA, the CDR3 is TGTGCCAGCAGCTTGGAACAGGGTGGTTCACCCCTCCACTTT. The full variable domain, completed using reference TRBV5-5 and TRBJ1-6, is DAGVTQSPTHLIKTRGQQVTLRCSPISGHKSVSWYQQVLGQGPQFIFQYYEKEERGRGNFPDRFSARQFPNYSSELNVNALLLGDSALYLCASSLEQGGSPLHFGNGTRLTVT.

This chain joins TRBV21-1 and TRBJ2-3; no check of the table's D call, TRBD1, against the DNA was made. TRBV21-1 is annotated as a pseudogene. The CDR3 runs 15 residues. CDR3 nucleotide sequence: TGTGCCAGCAGCCAAATGGGGCGGTCGGCAGATACGCAGTATTTT. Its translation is CASSQMGRSADTQYF.

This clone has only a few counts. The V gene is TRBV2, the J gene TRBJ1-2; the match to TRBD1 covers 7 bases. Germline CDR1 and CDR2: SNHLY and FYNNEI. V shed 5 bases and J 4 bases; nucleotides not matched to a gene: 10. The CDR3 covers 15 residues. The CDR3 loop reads CASSSRTGGSYGYTF. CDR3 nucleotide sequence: TGTGCCAGCAGTAGCAGGACAGGAGGCAGCTATGGCTACACCTTC.

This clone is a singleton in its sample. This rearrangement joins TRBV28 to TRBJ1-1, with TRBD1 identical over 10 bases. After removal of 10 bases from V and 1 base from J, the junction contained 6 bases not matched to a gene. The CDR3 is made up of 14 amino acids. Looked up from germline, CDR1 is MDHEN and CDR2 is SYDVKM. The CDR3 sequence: CATQTGGPNTEAFF. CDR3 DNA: TGTGCCACCCAGACAGGGGGCCCGAACACTGAAGCTTTCTTT. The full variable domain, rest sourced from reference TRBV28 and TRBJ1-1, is DVKVTQSSRYLVKRTGEKVFLECVQDMDHENMFWYRQDPGLGLRLIYFSYDVKMKEKGDIPEGYSVSREKKERFSLILESASTNQTSMYLCATQTGGPNTEAFFGQGTRLTVV.

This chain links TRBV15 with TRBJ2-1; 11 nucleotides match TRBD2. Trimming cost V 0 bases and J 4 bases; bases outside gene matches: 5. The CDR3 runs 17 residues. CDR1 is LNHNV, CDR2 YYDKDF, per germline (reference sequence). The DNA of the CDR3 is TGTGCCACCAGCAGAGATCTAGGGACTAGCGGATACAATGAGCAGTTCTTC. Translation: CATSRDLGTSGYNEQFF.

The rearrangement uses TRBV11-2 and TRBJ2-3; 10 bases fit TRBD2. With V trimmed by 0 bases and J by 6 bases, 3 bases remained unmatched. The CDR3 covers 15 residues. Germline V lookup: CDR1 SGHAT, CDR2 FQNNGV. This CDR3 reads CASSLEPGLADTQYF. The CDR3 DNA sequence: TGTGCCAGCAGCTTAGAACCGGGACTAGCGGATACGCAGTATTTT.

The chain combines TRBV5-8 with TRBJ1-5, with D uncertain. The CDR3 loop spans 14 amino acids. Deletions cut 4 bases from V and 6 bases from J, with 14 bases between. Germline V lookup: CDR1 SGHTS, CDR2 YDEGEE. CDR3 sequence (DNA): TGTGCCAGCAGCCTGAACCCTGCGGGTCAGCCCCAGCATTTT. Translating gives CASSLNPAGQPQHF.

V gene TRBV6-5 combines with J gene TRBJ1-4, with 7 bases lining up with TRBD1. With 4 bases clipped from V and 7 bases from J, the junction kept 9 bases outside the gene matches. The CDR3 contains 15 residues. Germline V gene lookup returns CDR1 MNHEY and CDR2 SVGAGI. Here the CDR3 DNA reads TGTGCCAGCAGTTTCCTGACAGGGTCAAGTGAAAAACTGTTTTTT. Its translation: CASSFLTGSSEKLFF.

The CDR3 region has the DNA TGTGCCAGCAGCTTGGGGGGGACCTACAATGAGCAGTTCTTC. Amino acids: CASSLGGTYNEQFF. V usage is TRBV11-2 and J usage is TRBJ2-1, with 7 nucleotides matching TRBD2. In germline, CDR1 is SGHAT, CDR2 FQNNGV. V lost 3 bases and J lost 2; bases outside the gene matches: 1. This CDR3 has 14 residues.

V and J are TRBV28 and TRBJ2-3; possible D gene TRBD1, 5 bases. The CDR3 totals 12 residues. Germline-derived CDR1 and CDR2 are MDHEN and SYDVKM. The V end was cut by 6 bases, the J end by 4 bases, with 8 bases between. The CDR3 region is CASSQGPDTQYF. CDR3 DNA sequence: TGTGCCAGCAGCCAGGGCCCAGATACGCAGTATTTT.

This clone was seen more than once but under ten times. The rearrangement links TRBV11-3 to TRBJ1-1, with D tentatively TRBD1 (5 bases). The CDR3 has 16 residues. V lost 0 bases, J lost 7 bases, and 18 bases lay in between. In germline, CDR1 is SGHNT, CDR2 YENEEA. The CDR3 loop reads CASSLDGRGGENEAFF. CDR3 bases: TGTGCCAGCAGCTTAGATGGGAGGGGAGGCGAGAATGAAGCTTTCTTT.

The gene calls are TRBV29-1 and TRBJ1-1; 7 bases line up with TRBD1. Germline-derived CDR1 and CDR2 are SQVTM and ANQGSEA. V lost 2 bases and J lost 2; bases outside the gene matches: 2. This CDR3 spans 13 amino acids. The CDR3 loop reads CSVERDSNTEAFF. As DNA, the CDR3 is TGCAGCGTTGAACGGGACAGTAACACTGAAGCTTTCTTT.

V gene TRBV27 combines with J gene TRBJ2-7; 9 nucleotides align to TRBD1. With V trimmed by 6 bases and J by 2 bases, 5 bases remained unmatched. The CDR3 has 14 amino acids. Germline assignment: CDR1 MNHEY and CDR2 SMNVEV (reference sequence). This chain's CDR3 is CASRGDRVTYEQYF. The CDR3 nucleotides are TGTGCCAGCAGGGGGGACAGGGTGACCTACGAGCAGTACTTC.

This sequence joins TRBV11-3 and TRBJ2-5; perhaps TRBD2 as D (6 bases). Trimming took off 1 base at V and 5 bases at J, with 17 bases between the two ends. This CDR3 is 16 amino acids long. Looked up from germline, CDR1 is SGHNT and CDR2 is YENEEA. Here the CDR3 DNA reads TGTGCCAGCAGCTTAGGAGAGGTGGAGGGTGGGGAGACCCAGTACTTC. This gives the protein CASSLGEVEGGETQYF.

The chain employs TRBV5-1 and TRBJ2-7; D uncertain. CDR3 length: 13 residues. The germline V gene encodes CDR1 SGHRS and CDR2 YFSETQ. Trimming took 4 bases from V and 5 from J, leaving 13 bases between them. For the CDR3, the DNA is TGCGCCAGCAGCAGCCAGGTCGACGACGAGCAGTACTTC. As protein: CASSSQVDDEQYF.

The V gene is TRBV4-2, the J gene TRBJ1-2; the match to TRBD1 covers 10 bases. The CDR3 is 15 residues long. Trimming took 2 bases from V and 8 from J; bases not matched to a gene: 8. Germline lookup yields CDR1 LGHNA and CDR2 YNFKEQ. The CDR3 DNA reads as TGTGCCAGCAGCCAACGAGACAGGGGGCCCGACGGCTACACCTTC. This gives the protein CASSQRDRGPDGYTF.

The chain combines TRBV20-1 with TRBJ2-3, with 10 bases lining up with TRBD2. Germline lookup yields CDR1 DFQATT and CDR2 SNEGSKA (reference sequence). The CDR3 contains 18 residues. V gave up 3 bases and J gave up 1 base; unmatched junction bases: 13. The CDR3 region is CSASSGLAEGIGTDTQYF. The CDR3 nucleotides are TGCAGTGCTAGTTCTGGACTAGCGGAGGGAATTGGCACAGATACGCAGTATTTT.